Sequencing of this T cell receptor (beta chain) was carried out in a study of T cell changes during pregnancy in multiple sclerosis. CDR3 length equals 15 residues. Unmatched junction bases numbered 5, after V lost 3 bases and J lost 2 bases. Germline CDR1 is SGHDT and CDR2 is YYEEEE. Profiled with immunoSEQ multiplex PCR; TCRdb holds only in-frame clones, not every one. The data contain roughly 70,000 clones, 90% of them singletons. This rearrangement joins TRBV5-6 to TRBJ1-2, with TRBD1 matching 9 bases. The source was peripheral blood, collected in the third trimester of pregnancy. The sequence came from a female donor with multiple sclerosis, enrolled in a pregnancy study. The CDR3 loop is CASSSTGGGNYGYTF. The CDR3 nucleotides are TGTGCCAGCAGCTCGACAGGGGGTGGAAACTATGGCTACACCTTC.